This TCR beta chain was retrieved from a study of T cell clonality in common variable immunodeficiency (dated by TCRdb to between 2014 and 2017). This clone was detected a few times. The specificity of this receptor is unknown. The read terminates 3 residues ahead of where the CDR3 ends, so the germline J gene completes it. Including the terminal cysteine and phenylalanine, the CDR3 comprises 15 residues. The DNA shown is the part of the CDR3 that was read: 36 bases, in frame from base 1. V and J lose 2 bases and 4 bases, and a span of 12 bases separates them. Taken from the germline V gene, the CDR1 and CDR2 loops are SGHTA and FQGTGA. Results the study describes overall, beyond this receptor: Correlations between repertoire features and clinical complications were limited by patient heterogeneity within the CVID cohort. Compared with healthy controls, CVID subjects showed increased TCRbeta clonality (t-test p = 0.018), a feature most characteristic of about a third of subjects. Healthy controls shared more TCRbeta clones with each other than CVID subjects shared among themselves (p < 0.0001). The authors noted that sequencing repertoires of T cell subpopulations would be needed to clarify what caused the increased clonality in CVID. Fewer deletions and N-nucleotide insertions were reportedly observed in CVID TCRbeta sequences, and highly modified clones with 13 or more V deletions were reportedly absent from CVID TCRbeta sequences. Even though DNA input was the same, control samples had an average of approximately 82,000 unique sequences each, compared with approximately 32,000 in CVID samples.

Standard criteria, namely reduction of serum IgG, IgA and/or IgM below the normal range together with specific antibody deficiency, were applied for the diagnosis of CVID. There were roughly 45 subjects in the CVID group (roughly 15 female and 29 male), ranging in age from about 9 to 70 years, with a mean age of 40. Predominantly Caucasian heritage was noted among both the CVID patients and the healthy controls. All CVID subjects had received replacement immunoglobulin therapy for at least one year at the time of study participation. At blood collection, none of the CVID subjects was ill or on immunomodulatory or immunosuppressive medication. From each donor, roughly 5 to 9 ml of heparinized peripheral whole blood was collected. Genomic DNA from adults with common variable immune deficiency (CVID) and from healthy adult controls was used to sequence TCRbeta CDR3 repertoires. To isolate peripheral blood mononuclear cells, diluted blood was subjected to density centrifugation over Hypaque 1077 or Ficoll-Paque. Unsorted mononuclear cells served as the source of genomic DNA, which was extracted either by Qiagen column purification or by a centrifugation-based method.

CVID samples and control samples contributed equivalent amounts of genomic DNA as sequencing input. For every sample, a 60 bp segment covering the rearranged TCRbeta CDR3 region was amplified and then sequenced. The immunoSEQ assay, a bias-corrected multiplex PCR combined with high-throughput sequencing, was used to amplify TCRbeta. The paper's data handling went like this. Every unique nucleotide sequence counted as a clone and was annotated with V, D and J genes, copy number and frequency. Sequences were labeled productive if in frame, and non-productive if out of frame or containing stop codons. As previously described, clonality was calculated on the basis of Shannon's entropy. The predicted amino acid sequences of productive clones were used to derive the mean CDR3 Kyte-Doolittle hydropathy. Hierarchical clustering of scaled V gene usage was performed with the R hclust function using Manhattan distance and complete linkage. To assess clone sharing by CDR3 amino acid sequence, 12 repertoires per group were resampled over 100 rounds. The repertoires were searched for about 70 published EBV-specific TCRbeta sequences and 245 published CMV-specific TCRbeta sequences. Analysis left out a couple of CVID samples that produced under 10,000 sequences, so 42 CVID repertoires remained. TCRdb took this table from immuneACCESS and kept in-frame rearrangements with V and J called. Such tables lack part of the clones; where checked against another copy, unresolved V genes explain under half of the gap, and the rest is unexplained. The V and J calls and the clone size are those of that table, but D and trimming were determined from the DNA. With under 20,000 clones recorded, this sample contains no clone counted only once. The top ten hold around 6.3% of the sample.

The sequence joins TRBV7-3 to TRBJ2-1; TRBD2 is possibly the D segment (5 matching bases). The material sequenced was peripheral blood mononuclear cells. The TCR sequence derives from a human donor with common variable immunodeficiency. The CDR3 bases that were read are TGTGCCAGCAGCTTACTTCTAGCTCCTTACAATGAG. The resulting protein is CASSLLLAPYNE. The full CDR3 reads CASSLLLAPYNEQFF.